The clone carrying this T cell receptor beta chain was seen a handful of times. Antigen specificity is unknown. TCRdb analysed the 5' RACE reads with MiXCR anew, one entry per CDR3 protein. The table has over 300,000 distinct CDR3 sequences, around 3.9% seen once. These data come from a study of T cells after yellow fever vaccination. Findings and caveats of the study: A limited proportion of clonotypes was detected within both the CD4 and CD8 compartments. The study noted that FACS-sorted repertoires could contain abundant clonotypes contaminating from the bulk population. Faster peaking, at day 5 versus 15, marked a secondary response that was weaker. In post-booster samples, most primary-vaccination clones reappeared (about 95% CD4, 88% CD8).

CDR3 length equals 12 residues. The germline V gene encodes CDR1 SNHLY and CDR2 FYNNEI. Trimming removed 8 bases at V and 5 bases at J, with 12 bases between. The rearrangement uses TRBV2 and TRBJ1-2; D is undetermined. This specimen consisted of PBMCs, obtained on the day of the yellow fever booster vaccination. This sequence originates from a man between 18 and 29 years old who received the YFV17D yellow fever vaccine. This chain's CDR3 is CASSGPKYGYTF. In DNA form, the CDR3 reads TGTGCCAGCTCCGGGCCCAAGTATGGCTACACCTTC.